This T cell receptor beta chain was sequenced during a study of blood T cells in healthy people across ages. The sample providers were healthy Caucasian people from Russia, aged about 6 to 95. Donors gave around 10 milliliters of peripheral blood apiece. This clonotype was recorded a few times. Its target is not known. A second roughly 6 to 11 cycle PCR used barcoded and J-beta primers. A single record per CDR3 protein comes from TCRdb applying MiXCR to the 5' RACE reads. The sample consists of approximately 850,000 distinct CDR3 sequences, 58% of them appearing once. From germline, CDR1 is SGHRS and CDR2 YFSETQ. The length of the CDR3 is 15 residues. Study results and caveats: With naive T cell percentage, TCR beta diversity showed a strong correlation. The long-lived group displayed more naive CD4+ cells, plus higher diversity, than the aged donors did.

Input material: blood. This clonotype was sampled from a man aged 30-40 years in good health. The V call is TRBV5-1, the J call TRBJ2-7; D not resolved. The DNA end favors TRBJ2-5, so the J call may be wrong. The CDR3 DNA follows: TGCGCCAGCAGCTTGGGGGCCATTGGCGGAGAGACCCAGTACTTC. Its translation: CASSLGAIGGETQYF.